These 20 T cell receptor beta chains came from one sample sequenced in a study of blood T cell repertoires in COVID-19. TCRdb keeps only in-frame clones here, not all; method: immunoSEQ multiplex PCR. The table includes under 300,000 clones, approximately 78% detected once. Sequenced input: peripheral blood. These receptors were collected from a woman in her fifties or sixties with active or convalescent COVID-19.

V gene TRBV11-2 combines with J gene TRBJ2-1, with D maybe TRBD2 (6 bases). Germline CDR1 and CDR2: SGHAT and FQNNGV. The CDR3 has 18 amino acids. Trimming stripped 3 bases from V and 4 bases from J, with 22 bases between. The CDR3 is CASSFGGNSRSDYNEQFF. The CDR3 DNA follows: TGTGCCAGCAGCTTCGGCGGGAACAGTCGTAGCGATTACAATGAGCAGTTCTTC. The whole variable domain, remainder taken from reference TRBV11-2 and TRBJ2-1, is EAGVAQSPRYKIIEKRQSVAFWCNPISGHATLYWYQQILGQGPKLLIQFQNNGVVDDSQLPKDRFSAERLKGVDSTLKIQPAKLEDSAVYLCASSFGGNSRSDYNEQFFGPGTRLTVL.

The gene calls are TRBV7-2 and TRBJ2-1; 14 bases are shared with TRBD2. Looked up from germline, CDR1 is SGHTA and CDR2 is FQGNSA. V shed 1 base and J 7 bases; nucleotides not matched to a gene: 3. The CDR3 sequence is 16 residues long. The CDR3 reads CASSLGLAGGQNEQFF. DNA of the CDR3: TGTGCCAGCAGCTTAGGACTAGCGGGGGGGCAGAATGAGCAGTTCTTC. Supplemented by reference TRBV7-2 and TRBJ2-1, the full variable domain reads GAGVSQSPSNKVTEKGKDVELRCDPISGHTALYWYRQSLGQGLEFLIYFQGNSAPDKSGLPSDRFSAERTGGSVSTLTIQRTQQEDSAVYLCASSLGLAGGQNEQFFGPGTRLTVL.

This clone has just one count. This chain uses TRBV6-5 with TRBJ2-1; 10 bases fit TRBD2. This CDR3 has 15 amino acids. The junction had 5 bases not matched to a gene; V was cut back by 2 bases and J by 7 bases. Germline lookup yields CDR1 MNHEY and CDR2 SVGAGI. The CDR3 DNA follows: TGTGCCAGCAGTTACGGGGTAGCGGGGGGAAATGAGCAGTTCTTC. It yields the protein CASSYGVAGGNEQFF.

The chain recombines TRBV5-3 with TRBJ1-4, with D perhaps TRBD1 (5 bases). TRBV5-3 is an ORF for which the function is uncertain. This CDR3 has 16 amino acids. Trimming pared 0 bases from V and 5 bases from J, leaving 14 bases between. CDR3 amino acids: CARSLAFTGGNEKLFF. As DNA, the CDR3 is TGTGCCAGAAGCTTGGCATTCACAGGAGGGAATGAAAAACTGTTTTTT.

This clone came up a few times. The rearrangement uses TRBV5-1 and TRBJ1-2; 11 bases are shared with TRBD1. The CDR3 sequence is 19 residues long. V shed 2 bases and J 4 bases; nucleotides not matched to a gene: 16. CDR1 SGHRS and CDR2 YFSETQ come from the germline V gene. The CDR3 region is CASSFMGLSGQGAVYGYTF. The CDR3 DNA is TGCGCCAGCAGCTTTATGGGACTCTCCGGACAGGGGGCGGTCTATGGCTACACCTTC.

Concerning this clone itself: This CDR3 is also generated by other DNA sequences in the sample. V usage is TRBV7-2 and J usage is TRBJ1-2, with TRBD1 matching over 8 bases. Germline CDR1 reads SGHTA; CDR2 reads FQGNSA. The CDR3 is 14 residues long. The V and J ends lost 5 bases and 4 bases, in that order; junction bases with no gene match: 6. CDR3 amino acids: CASSPTGVPYGYTF. The CDR3 coding sequence is TGTGCCAGCAGCCCGACAGGGGTCCCCTATGGCTACACCTTC.

The gene calls are TRBV2 and TRBJ2-7; D is possibly TRBD2 (6 bases). The CDR3 loop spans 15 amino acids. The ends were cut back, 6 bases at V and 3 bases at J, with 18 bases in the middle. Germline loops: CDR1 SNHLY, CDR2 FYNNEI. CDR3 bases: TGTGCCAGCAGGGCAAGGCAGCTGGGGGGCTACGAGCAGTACTTC. This sequence encodes CASRARQLGGYEQYF.

This rearrangement joins TRBV27 to TRBJ2-7; 11 bases fit TRBD2. This CDR3 spans 22 amino acids. Germline values: CDR1 MNHEY, CDR2 SMNVEV (reference sequence). J gave up 3 bases and V 2 bases, and 24 bases lay outside the gene matches. CDR3 region: CASSLGTLQLAGGRYIGYEQYF. The DNA for the CDR3 is TGTGCCAGCAGTTTAGGGACCCTTCAATTAGCGGGGGGGCGGTACATAGGCTACGAGCAGTACTTC.

The chain is built from TRBV27 and TRBJ2-2, with 10 bases lining up with TRBD1. Per the germline V gene, CDR1 is MNHEY and CDR2 is SMNVEV (reference sequence). The J segment lost 1 base and the V segment lost 2 bases, leaving 4 bases of the junction unmatched. The CDR3 is made up of 17 amino acids. The CDR3 bases are TGTGCCAGCAGTTTACACGGGACAGGGGTGAACACCGGGGAGCTGTTTTTT. It translates to CASSLHGTGVNTGELFF.

The chain combines TRBV6-5 with TRBJ2-1, with 10 bases matching TRBD1. Trimming at V came to 5 bases and at J to 4 bases, leaving 5 bases not matched to a gene. The CDR3 extends over 15 amino acids. CDR1 is MNHEY, CDR2 SVGAGI, per germline. CDR3 nucleotides: TGTGCCAGCAGTACGGACAGGGGGAGGTACAATGAGCAGTTCTTC. This translates into CASSTDRGRYNEQFF.

The CDR3 DNA is TGTGCCTGGAACCTGGGACAGGCTGGAAACACCATATATTTT. Translating gives CAWNLGQAGNTIYF. The chain employs TRBV30 and TRBJ1-3; TRBD1 aligns across 8 bases. V shed 4 bases and J 2 bases; nucleotides not matched to a gene: 4. Germline V CDR1 and CDR2: GTSNPN, SVGIG (reference sequence). CDR3 length: 14 residues. Full variable domain (remainder filled in from reference TRBV30 and TRBJ1-3): SQTIHQWPATLVQPVGSPLSLECTVEGTSNPNLYWYRQAAGRGLQLLFYSVGIGQISSEVPQNLSASRPQDRQFILSSKKLLLSDSGFYLCAWNLGQAGNTIYFGEGSWLTVV.

The table lists this clone with a few counts. The chain joins TRBV15 to TRBJ2-1; no clear D gene. The germline V gene has CDR1 LNHNV and CDR2 YYDKDF (reference sequence). The CDR3 has 16 residues. V was pared by 1 base and J by 0 bases, with 10 bases between. In nucleotides, the CDR3 is TGTGCCACCAGCAGAGTATTTGGCCGCTCCTACAATGAGCAGTTCTTC. As protein: CATSRVFGRSYNEQFF.

The V and J genes are TRBV6-6 and TRBJ2-7; TRBD1 matches 7 bases. Germline values: CDR1 MNHNY, CDR2 SVGAGI (reference sequence). The ends lost 6 bases at V and 4 bases at J; junction bases unmatched: 9. This CDR3 spans 14 amino acids. CDR3 loop: CASSQQGPRYEQYF. For the CDR3, the DNA is TGTGCCAGCAGCCAACAGGGGCCCCGGTACGAGCAGTACTTC.

This clone appeared once. This chain uses TRBV3-1 (or the pseudogene TRBV3-2) with TRBJ2-5, with D possibly being TRBD1 (6 bases). In germline, CDR1 is LGHDT, CDR2 YNNKEL (reference sequence). There are 15 residues in the CDR3. The V and J ends lost 0 bases and 7 bases respectively, with 15 bases between them. The CDR3 loop is CASSQDFQGWATQYF. CDR3 DNA: TGTGCCAGCAGCCAAGACTTCCAGGGGTGGGCGACCCAGTACTTC.

This chain uses TRBV30 with TRBJ1-2; D gene ambiguous. The CDR3 is made up of 12 amino acids. Trimming stripped 0 bases from V and 6 bases from J, with 8 bases between. Germline V CDR1 and CDR2: GTSNPN, SVGIG (reference sequence). This chain's CDR3 is CAWSVNSNGYTF. CDR3 sequence (DNA): TGTGCCTGGAGTGTAAACAGTAATGGCTACACCTTC.

A single count supports this clone. The chain uses TRBV4-2 and TRBJ2-3; 15 nucleotides match TRBD2. This CDR3 is built from 18 residues. Germline CDR1 is LGHNA and CDR2 is YNFKEQ. V was clipped by 4 bases and J by 1 base; unmatched bases: 6. The CDR3 here is CASSRGLAGGPGTDTQYF. The CDR3 bases are TGTGCCAGCAGCCGAGGACTAGCGGGGGGGCCCGGCACAGATACGCAGTATTTT.

The rearrangement links TRBV27 to TRBJ2-5, with TRBD2 matching over 10 bases. Germline V gives CDR1 MNHEY, CDR2 SMNVEV (reference sequence). V dropped 5 bases and J dropped 0; count of bases not matched to a gene: 6. The CDR3 has 16 residues. This CDR3 reads CASSPLAGPYQETQYF. Written as DNA, the CDR3 is TGTGCCAGCAGTCCACTAGCGGGGCCGTACCAAGAGACCCAGTACTTC.

The J gene is TRBJ1-1, the V gene TRBV19, with TRBD1 matching 8 bases. The CDR3 is 15 amino acids. J lost 6 bases, V lost 6 bases, and 12 bases had no gene match. The germline CDR1 and CDR2 sequences are LNHDA and SQIVND (reference sequence). CDR3 region: CASSPGSGGASEAFF. DNA for the CDR3: TGTGCCAGTAGCCCAGGGTCAGGGGGCGCCTCTGAAGCTTTCTTT.

This clone was seen a single time. V is TRBV27 and J is TRBJ2-2, with D maybe TRBD2 (5 bases). The length of the CDR3 is 14 residues. The V end was cut by 3 bases, the J end by 1 base, with 6 bases between. Germline assignment: CDR1 MNHEY and CDR2 SMNVEV (reference sequence). CDR3 in amino acids: CASSLRENTGELFF. In nucleotides, the CDR3 is TGTGCCAGCAGTTTGAGGGAGAACACCGGGGAGCTGTTTTTT.

The chain combines TRBV15 with TRBJ2-3; TRBD2 might be the D (5 bases). Trimming cost V 0 bases and J 8 bases, with 18 bases left between them. This CDR3 has 16 amino acids. Germline-derived CDR1 and CDR2 are LNHNV and YYDKDF (reference sequence). The CDR3 loop is CATSRDLYGGLGTQYF. Here the CDR3 DNA reads TGTGCCACCAGCAGAGATTTATACGGCGGGCTGGGTACGCAGTATTTT.